This T cell receptor beta chain was profiled in a study of monozygotic twins with inflammatory bowel disease. Broader study findings: IBD patients had lower TCRbeta diversity (inverse Simpson) than healthy co-twins. Backing was not found for a single strong signal or clonotype associated with IBD.

The CDR3 loop spans 16 amino acids. The germline CDR1 and CDR2 sequences are MNHEY and SMNVEV (reference sequence). From its re-call of the 5' RACE reads, TCRdb lists each CDR3 protein once, without DNA. Recorded here are approximately 400,000 distinct CDR3 sequences; the top ten clones represent 2% to 3%. Per donor, under 3 ml of blood was collected and frozen. As regards this clonotype: Its antigen is not identified.

Sequencing was performed on blood. The V gene is TRBV27, the J gene TRBJ2-3; TCRdb's D call of TRBD1 is untestable without DNA. The source of this sequence is a human donor with ulcerative colitis or Crohn's disease, or a healthy co-twin of an affected twin (not recorded which). The CDR3 reads CASSLGRTYFTDTQYF.